Presented here are 10 T cell receptor beta chains from one specimen sequenced in a study of Graves' ophthalmopathy and Graves' hyperthyroidism. RNA transcripts were the template, and TCR beta CDR3 regions were amplified from them. HTBI primers served in a first-round RT-PCR, which a second-round multiplex PCR followed. From the multiplex PCR reads, TCRdb called clonotypes with MiXCR, one entry per CDR3 protein. The sample includes about 210,000 distinct CDR3 sequences, just under 30% of them seen just once. Sequencing was done on a sample of peripheral blood. All receptors derive from a man in his fifties with Graves' ophthalmopathy.

This clonotype was detected ten times or more. CDR3 sequence: CSANGQGGLYEQYF. CDR3 nucleotide sequence: TGCAGCGCGAATGGACAGGGCGGTCTCTACGAGCAGTACTTC. The rearrangement joins TRBV29-1 to TRBJ2-7, with 8 bases that match TRBD1. This CDR3 has 14 amino acids. Germline trimming cut 7 bases from V and 3 bases from J; bases unmatched to any gene: 11. Germline assignment: CDR1 SQVTM and CDR2 ANQGSEA.

V is TRBV6-5 and J is TRBJ2-7; TRBD2 agrees at 10 bases. Germline V lookup: CDR1 MNHEY, CDR2 SVGAGI. The CDR3 extends over 16 amino acids. The junction had 9 bases not matched to a gene; V was cut back by 0 bases and J by 7 bases. This CDR3 is CASSYSVVAGGGEQYF. The CDR3 region has the DNA TGTGCCAGCAGTTACTCAGTCGTAGCGGGAGGAGGGGAGCAGTACTTC.

This clonotype was detected only once. The chain couples TRBV24-1 to TRBJ1-5; TRBD1 might be the D (6 bases). The CDR3 contains 18 residues. CDR1 is KGHDR and CDR2 is SFDVKD in the germline V gene. V dropped 5 bases and J dropped 7 bases, with 26 bases sitting between them. CDR3 sequence reads: CATSGLLKTGWYGQPQHF. The CDR3 region has the DNA TGTGCCACCAGTGGCCTACTGAAAACAGGGTGGTATGGCCAGCCCCAGCATTTT.

The genes are TRBV12-3 or TRBV12-4 and TRBJ1-2; D remains unclear. The CDR3 contains 13 residues. The ends were cut back, 1 base at V and 8 bases at J, with 11 bases in the middle. The CDR3 region has the DNA TGTGCCAGCAGTTTAGTAGAAGGGATGGGCTACACCTTC. This encodes CASSLVEGMGYTF.

This clonotype occurred many times. This chain uses TRBV11-3 with TRBJ2-7, with 11 bases matching TRBD1. The CDR3 totals 15 residues. In germline, CDR1 is SGHNT, CDR2 YENEEA. The junction had 7 bases not matched to a gene; V was cut back by 3 bases and J by 6 bases. The CDR3 nucleotides are TGTGCCAGCAGCTTTACTGGACAGGGGGCGAGCGAGCAGTACTTC. Translation: CASSFTGQGASEQYF.

This clonotype came up many times. The chain joins TRBV9 to TRBJ2-7; 10 bases fit TRBD2. This CDR3 region has 16 residues. V lost 1 base, J lost 2 bases, and 6 bases stayed unmatched. CDR1 is SGDLS, CDR2 YYNGEE, per germline. CDR3 DNA: TGTGCCAGCAGCGTACGGGCAGCGGGAGGGACCTACGAGCAGTACTTC. Amino acid sequence: CASSVRAAGGTYEQYF. Variable domain in full (rest from reference TRBV9 and TRBJ2-7): DSGVTQTPKHLITATGQRVTLRCSPRSGDLSVYWYQQSLDQGLQFLIQYYNGEERAKGNILERFSAQQFPDLHSELNLSSLELGDSALYFCASSVRAAGGTYEQYFGPGTRLTVT.

The genes are TRBV6-2 or TRBV6-3 and TRBJ2-7; D not certain. The V gene's germline CDR1 is MNHEY and CDR2 SVGEGT. V lost 6 bases to trimming and J lost 3 bases, with 6 bases between them. The CDR3 covers 11 residues. CDR3 coding DNA: TGTGCCAGCAGCCGAAACTACGAGCAGTACTTC. It is translated as CASSRNYEQYF.

J is TRBJ2-2 and V is TRBV6-5, with 12 positions matching TRBD1. The CDR3 spans 17 residues. After removal of 0 bases from V and 7 bases from J, the junction contained 6 bases not matched to a gene. Germline V gene data show CDR1 as MNHEY and CDR2 as SVGAGI. The CDR3 loop reads CASSYSGDRGLVGELFF. CDR3 nucleotides: TGTGCCAGCAGTTACTCAGGGGACAGGGGGCTGGTCGGGGAGCTGTTTTTT.

This clonotype has more than one count but fewer than ten. The CDR3 sequence is CASSPSRALALSYEQYF. CDR3 DNA: TGTGCCAGCTCACCATCGAGAGCCCTGGCCCTTTCCTACGAGCAGTACTTC. The rearrangement joins TRBV18 to TRBJ2-7; D unresolved. Looked up from germline, CDR1 is KGHSH and CDR2 is LQKENI. The V end was cut by 2 bases, the J end by 1 base, with 18 bases between. The CDR3 loop spans 17 amino acids.

The V gene is TRBV27, the J gene TRBJ2-5; 8 bases agree with TRBD2. V lost 6 bases to trimming and J lost 2 bases; unmatched junction nucleotides: 14. CDR1 and CDR2 (germline): MNHEY, SMNVEV (reference sequence). This CDR3 is 17 amino acids long. CDR3 DNA: TGTGCCAGCAGCTTGCTCGCGGGAGGCACCAATCAAGAGACCCAGTACTTC. Protein product: CASSLLAGGTNQETQYF.